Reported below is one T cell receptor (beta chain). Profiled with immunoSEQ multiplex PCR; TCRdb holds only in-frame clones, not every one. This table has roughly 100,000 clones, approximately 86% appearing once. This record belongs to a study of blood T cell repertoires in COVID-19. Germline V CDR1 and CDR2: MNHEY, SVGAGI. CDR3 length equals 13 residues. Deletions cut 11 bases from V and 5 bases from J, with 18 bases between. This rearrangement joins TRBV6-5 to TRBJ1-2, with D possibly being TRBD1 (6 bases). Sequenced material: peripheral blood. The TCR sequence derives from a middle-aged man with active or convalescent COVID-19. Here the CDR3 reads CASSRGIEYGYTF. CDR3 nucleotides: TGTGCCTCCTCCAGGGGAATAGAGTATGGCTACACCTTC.